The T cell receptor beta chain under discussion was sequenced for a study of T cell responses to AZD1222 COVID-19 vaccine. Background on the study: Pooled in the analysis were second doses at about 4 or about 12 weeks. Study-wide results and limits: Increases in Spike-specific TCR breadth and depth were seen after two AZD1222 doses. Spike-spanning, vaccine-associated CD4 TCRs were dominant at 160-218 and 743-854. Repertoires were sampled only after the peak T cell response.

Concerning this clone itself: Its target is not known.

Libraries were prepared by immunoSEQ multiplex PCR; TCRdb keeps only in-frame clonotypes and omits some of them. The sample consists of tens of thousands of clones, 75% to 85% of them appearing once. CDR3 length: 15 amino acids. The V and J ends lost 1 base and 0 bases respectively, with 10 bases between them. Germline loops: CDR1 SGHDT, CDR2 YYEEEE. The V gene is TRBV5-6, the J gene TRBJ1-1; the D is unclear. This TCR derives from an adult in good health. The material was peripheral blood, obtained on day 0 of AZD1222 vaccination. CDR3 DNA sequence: TGTGCCAGCAGCTTGACCGAGACCGTGAACACTGAAGCTTTCTTT. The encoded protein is CASSLTETVNTEAFF.